A selection of T cell receptor beta chains follows, all from one sample in a study of blood T cell repertoires in COVID-19. The assay was immunoSEQ multiplex PCR, and TCRdb's table has in-frame clones only and misses some. The data contain about 250,000 clones, approximately 90% of them singletons. Sequenced sample: peripheral blood. These receptors all stem from a woman aged 25 to 39 with COVID-19, enrolled during active disease. Each CDR3 is given with its conserved first and last residue. The D gene is left open where the match is weak. Rows give clone size only sometimes, using once, few, many, or a class for an expanded clone.

cdr3_nt: TGTGCCAGCAGCTTAGAGCGGGGGGCGCGCGGCTATGGCTACACCTTC
cdr3_aa: CASSLERGARGYGYTF
d_call: NA
clone_size: NA
v_call: TRBV11-2
j_call: TRBJ1-2

cdr3_nt: TGCGCCAGCAGCTTGGGAGCTAGCGGGAGTTCCCCAGATACGCAGTATTTT
cdr3_aa: CASSLGASGSSPDTQYF
d_call: TRBD2
clone_size: NA
v_call: TRBV5-1
j_call: TRBJ2-3

cdr3_nt: TGTGCCACCAGTGAGGACGGCTGGGATAGCGGGAGCCCCAGGTCCTACAATGAGCAGTTCTTC
cdr3_aa: CATSEDGWDSGSPRSYNEQFF
d_call: TRBD2
clone_size: NA
v_call: TRBV24-1
j_call: TRBJ2-1

cdr3_nt: TGTGCCAGCAGCTTAGTCGGACAGAACCAAGAGACCCAGTACTTC
cdr3_aa: CASSLVGQNQETQYF
d_call: NA
clone_size: once
v_call: TRBV7-2
j_call: TRBJ2-5

cdr3_nt: TGTGCCAGCAGCGCACTAGCGGCCCACTCCTACAATGAGCAGTTCTTC
cdr3_aa: CASSALAAHSYNEQFF
d_call: TRBD2
clone_size: NA
v_call: TRBV2
j_call: TRBJ2-1

cdr3_nt: TGTGCCAGCAGCTTGGTTACGGACACCCTGGATGGCTACACCTTC
cdr3_aa: CASSLVTDTLDGYTF
d_call: NA
clone_size: NA
v_call: TRBV5-5
j_call: TRBJ1-2

cdr3_nt: TGTGCCAGCAGCCAAGATCTAATAGGCGGGGGAGCATACAATGAGCAGTTCTTC
cdr3_aa: CASSQDLIGGGAYNEQFF
d_call: TRBD2
clone_size: NA
v_call: TRBV4-2
j_call: TRBJ2-1

cdr3_nt: TGCGCCAGCAGCCAAGGGCGGCTAGCGGGAACAGATACGCAGTATTTT
cdr3_aa: CASSQGRLAGTDTQYF
d_call: TRBD2
clone_size: NA
v_call: TRBV4-3
j_call: TRBJ2-3

cdr3_nt: TGCGCCAGCAGCCAATCCCCTAGCGGGAACACAGATACGCAGTATTTT
cdr3_aa: CASSQSPSGNTDTQYF
d_call: TRBD2
clone_size: NA
v_call: TRBV4-3
j_call: TRBJ2-3

cdr3_nt: TGTGCCAGCAGTTTACAGGCGAACACTGAAGCTTTCTTT
cdr3_aa: CASSLQANTEAFF
d_call: NA
clone_size: few
v_call: TRBV6-5
j_call: TRBJ1-1

cdr3_nt: TGCAGCGCCCAGACAGGGGGCACAGATACGCAGTATTTT
cdr3_aa: CSAQTGGTDTQYF
d_call: TRBD1
clone_size: NA
v_call: TRBV29-1
j_call: TRBJ2-3

cdr3_nt: TGTGCCAGTAGACAACCCGGCGGGGGAGAGACCCAGTACTTC
cdr3_aa: CASRQPGGGETQYF
d_call: TRBD2
clone_size: NA
v_call: TRBV19
j_call: TRBJ2-5

cdr3_nt: TGTGCCAGCAGCTTGGAAGCCCCGGGACTAGCGGGAGGGCGAGGAGAGACCCAGTACTTC
cdr3_aa: CASSLEAPGLAGGRGETQYF
d_call: TRBD2
clone_size: NA
v_call: TRBV5-4
j_call: TRBJ2-5

cdr3_nt: TGTGCCAGCAGTTACGGGGGCCAGGGAAACACCATATATTTT
cdr3_aa: CASSYGGQGNTIYF
d_call: NA
clone_size: NA
v_call: TRBV6-6
j_call: TRBJ1-3

cdr3_nt: TGTGCCAGCAGTGAAGCGGGGGACAATGAGCAGTTCTTC
cdr3_aa: CASSEAGDNEQFF
d_call: TRBD2
clone_size: NA
v_call: TRBV25-1
j_call: TRBJ2-1

cdr3_nt: TGTGCCAGCAGCTTACAAGCGGGGGGCAACAATGAGCAGTTCTTC
cdr3_aa: CASSLQAGGNNEQFF
d_call: TRBD2
clone_size: NA
v_call: TRBV11-3
j_call: TRBJ2-1

cdr3_nt: TGCGCCAGCAGCCAAGAAGGGGGCCTCACCGGGGAGCTGTTTTTT
cdr3_aa: CASSQEGGLTGELFF
d_call: TRBD1
clone_size: NA
v_call: TRBV4-1
j_call: TRBJ2-2

cdr3_nt: TGTGCCAGCAGCCTCCGACAGAACACCGGGGAGCTGTTTTTT
cdr3_aa: CASSLRQNTGELFF
d_call: NA
clone_size: NA
v_call: TRBV11-2
j_call: TRBJ2-2

cdr3_nt: TGCAGCGCCAGGACAGGGCCCACTGAAGCTTTCTTT
cdr3_aa: CSARTGPTEAFF
d_call: TRBD1
clone_size: once
v_call: TRBV29-1
j_call: TRBJ1-1

cdr3_nt: TGTGCCAGCAGCTTCGGACAGGGGGCCTACAATGAGCAGTTCTTC
cdr3_aa: CASSFGQGAYNEQFF
d_call: TRBD1
clone_size: NA
v_call: TRBV11-3
j_call: TRBJ2-1

cdr3_nt: TGTGCCAGCAGCCAAGAGGGAGCAGGATCTGGAAACACCATATATTTT
cdr3_aa: CASSQEGAGSGNTIYF
d_call: NA
clone_size: NA
v_call: TRBV3-1/TRBV3-2
j_call: TRBJ1-3

cdr3_nt: TGTGCCAGTAGTATCGAGGGGACAGGTCGTGCTTTCTTT
cdr3_aa: CASSIEGTGRAFF
d_call: TRBD1
clone_size: once
v_call: TRBV19
j_call: TRBJ1-1

cdr3_nt: TGCAGTGCTCGGCGGGGGTTCTCCCAGTTCTTC
cdr3_aa: CSARRGFSQFF
d_call: TRBD2
clone_size: NA
v_call: TRBV20-1
j_call: TRBJ2-1

cdr3_nt: TGCGCCAGCAGCTTGGGGCTAGCGGGAGTCTATGAGCAGTTCTTC
cdr3_aa: CASSLGLAGVYEQFF
d_call: TRBD2
clone_size: NA
v_call: TRBV5-1
j_call: TRBJ2-1

cdr3_nt: TGTGCCAGCAGCCCCGTTAGAGGGGATACGCAGTATTTT
cdr3_aa: CASSPVRGDTQYF
d_call: NA
clone_size: NA
v_call: TRBV5-6
j_call: TRBJ2-3

cdr3_nt: TGTGCCAGCAGCTTGTTCCTAACCTACGAGCAGTACTTC
cdr3_aa: CASSLFLTYEQYF
d_call: NA
clone_size: NA
v_call: TRBV5-4
j_call: TRBJ2-7

cdr3_nt: TGTGCCAGCAGCCTCAACTATCCTAGCACAGATACGCAGTATTTT
cdr3_aa: CASSLNYPSTDTQYF
d_call: NA
clone_size: NA
v_call: TRBV7-9
j_call: TRBJ2-3

cdr3_nt: TGCGCCAGCAGCTACGGACAGACCTACGAGCAGTACTTC
cdr3_aa: CASSYGQTYEQYF
d_call: NA
clone_size: NA
v_call: TRBV5-1
j_call: TRBJ2-7

cdr3_nt: TGTGCCACCAGCATTGACAGGGTTGGGGCCAACGTCCTGACTTTC
cdr3_aa: CATSIDRVGANVLTF
d_call: TRBD1
clone_size: once
v_call: TRBV15
j_call: TRBJ2-6

cdr3_nt: TGCGCCAGCAGCTTTGAGCCTAGCGGGAGAACCGGGGAGCTGTTTTTT
cdr3_aa: CASSFEPSGRTGELFF
d_call: TRBD2
clone_size: NA
v_call: TRBV5-1
j_call: TRBJ2-2

cdr3_nt: TGTGCCAGCTCACCACCGAGCCAGGGTGGTAACAATGAGCAGTTCTTC
cdr3_aa: CASSPPSQGGNNEQFF
d_call: NA
clone_size: NA
v_call: TRBV18
j_call: TRBJ2-1

cdr3_nt: TGTGCCAGCAGCTCAGGGATGGATGAAAAACTGTTTTTT
cdr3_aa: CASSSGMDEKLFF
d_call: NA
clone_size: NA
v_call: TRBV7-2
j_call: TRBJ1-4

cdr3_nt: TGTGCAAGTCGCTTACCACTGTATGGCTACACCTTC
cdr3_aa: CASRLPLYGYTF
d_call: NA
clone_size: NA
v_call: TRBV12-2
j_call: TRBJ1-2